This T cell receptor beta chain comes out of a study of technical replicates of blood from a handful of donors (dated by TCRdb to the late 2010s). Remarks on this clone: The antigen it recognizes is unknown. Per-base qualities were not stored, and no clone one base away is much larger.

Library prep was done by the immunoSEQ multiplex PCR assay. The clones in this table, taken by TCRdb from immuneACCESS, are in-frame only. Not every clone is retained; where verified, under half of the shortfall comes from an unresolved V gene, and the cause of the rest is unknown. The sample data list 60,000 to 85,000 clones, and 85% to 95% of these were observed just once. 0.3% to 0.5% of the sample rests with the top ten. The germline V gene supplies CDR1 MNHEY and CDR2 SVGAGI. V drops 5 bases and J drops 7 bases, leaving 14 bases in between. Taken from cysteine to phenylalanine, the CDR3 has 14 residues. Of the read, only the CDR3 DNA is kept; its 42 bases are in frame from base 1.

The rearrangement combines TRBV6-5 with TRBJ1-4; the D gene is perhaps TRBD1, from 6 matching bases. The source is a human donor in good health. Sequencing was performed on T cells isolated from PBMCs. The CDR3 amino acid sequence is: CASSGTRMTEKLFF. The nucleotides are TGTGCCAGCAGTGGGACAAGAATGACTGAAAAACTGTTTTTT.